The rows below give T cell receptor beta chains drawn from one sample of a study of T-cell memory formation after mild COVID-19. Using its own MiXCR run on the 5' RACE reads, TCRdb lists one record per CDR3 protein. Of just over 400,000 distinct CDR3 sequences listed, about a quarter are singletons. The sample comprised PBMCs or a T cell subset sorted from them (not recorded which). The origin of the receptors is an adult woman who had mild COVID-19 (a few samples of this study predate the infection). Cell type and time point are not known. Both conserved end residues are part of each CDR3. The D gene is left open where the match is weak. Clone size is shown for a subset of rows, as once, few, many or a class of expanded clone.

j_call,d_call,clone_size,v_call,cdr3_aa,cdr3_nt
TRBJ1-5,-,-,TRBV6-5,CASRPASGQPQHF,TGTGCCAGCAGACCCGCATCCGGTCAGCCCCAGCATTTT
TRBJ2-3,TRBD2,few,TRBV29-1,CSATLAGDPTDTQYF,TGCAGCGCTACACTAGCGGGGGATCCCACAGATACGCAGTATTTT
TRBJ2-3,TRBD2,-,TRBV11-2,CASRPTSGSPSDTQYF,TGTGCCAGCAGACCTACTAGCGGGAGCCCTTCAGATACGCAGTATTTT
TRBJ2-3,TRBD2,few,TRBV11-2,CASSKISGPSTDTQYF,TGTGCCAGCAGTAAAATTAGCGGGCCTAGCACAGATACGCAGTATTTT
TRBJ2-7,-,-,TRBV20-1,CSARVIGYLEREQYF,TGCAGTGCTAGAGTGATAGGGTACCTCGAGCGCGAGCAGTACTTC
TRBJ2-7,-,few,TRBV29-1,CSVEVQGRQQYF,TGCAGCGTTGAAGTACAGGGTCGGCAGCAGTACTTC
TRBJ2-1,-,many,TRBV7-3,CASSLGSDEQFF,TGTGCCAGCAGCTTAGGGAGCGATGAGCAGTTCTTC
TRBJ2-5,-,few,TRBV25-1,CASSEPGPLQETQYF,TGTGCCAGCAGTGAGCCAGGACCATTGCAAGAGACCCAGTACTTC
TRBJ1-1,-,few,TRBV28,CASSTRQYMNTEAFF,TGTGCCAGCAGTACCCGACAGTATATGAACACTGAAGCTTTCTTT
TRBJ1-4,-,-,TRBV15,CATSAGRGTNEKLFF,TGTGCCACCAGCGCGGGGAGGGGCACTAATGAAAAACTGTTTTTT
TRBJ2-3,TRBD1,few,TRBV2,CATKGDRPSTDTQYF,TGTGCCACCAAAGGGGACAGACCTAGCACAGATACGCAGTATTTT
TRBJ1-2,-,many,TRBV10-3,CAISDSGNYGYTF,TGTGCCATCAGTGATTCGGGGAACTATGGCTACACCTTC
TRBJ2-1,-,-,TRBV3-1,CASSQRGGNEQFF,TGTGCCAGCAGCCAAAGGGGGGGCAATGAGCAGTTCTTC
TRBJ2-5,TRBD1,-,TRBV24-1,CATSDWTGGTETQYF,TGTGCCACCAGTGATTGGACAGGGGGCACAGAGACCCAGTACTTC
TRBJ2-1,TRBD1,few,TRBV5-1,CASSGRDRGHNEQFF,TGCGCCAGCAGCGGTCGGGACAGGGGGCACAATGAGCAGTTCTTC
TRBJ1-1,-,-,TRBV12-3/TRBV12-4,CASSLALGANTEAFF,TGTGCCAGCAGTTTAGCGCTGGGGGCGAACACTGAAGCTTTCTTT
TRBJ1-4,-,few,TRBV12-3/TRBV12-4,CASSRPVHSLSNEKLFF,TGTGCCAGCAGTCGACCCGTCCATTCTCTATCGAATGAAAAACTGTTTTTT
TRBJ2-3,TRBD1,-,TRBV15,CATSRDQPGQGHTDTQYF,TGTGCCACCAGCAGAGATCAGCCGGGACAGGGTCACACAGATACGCAGTATTTT
TRBJ2-7,-,once,TRBV5-1,CASSLGLGRMGSEQYF,TGCGCCAGCAGCTTGGGACTCGGACGGATGGGGTCCGAGCAGTACTTC
TRBJ2-1,-,few,TRBV5-1,CASSLGGRNNEQFF,TGCGCCAGCAGCTTGGGCGGACGGAACAATGAGCAGTTCTTC
TRBJ2-1,TRBD2,-,TRBV5-1,CASSFATSGYNEQFF,TGCGCCAGCAGCTTTGCCACTAGCGGATACAATGAGCAGTTCTTC
TRBJ1-6,-,few,TRBV7-8,CASSHRRVPDNSPLHF,TGTGCCAGCAGCCACCGACGGGTACCGGATAATTCACCCCTCCACTTT
TRBJ2-2,-,-,TRBV7-8,CASSLQGPSNTGELFF,TGTGCCAGCAGCTTGCAGGGGCCTTCGAACACCGGGGAGCTGTTTTTT
TRBJ1-2,-,-,TRBV12-3/TRBV12-4,CASWGGLTSNYGYTF,TGTGCCTCCTGGGGAGGGCTCACTTCTAACTATGGCTACACCTTC
TRBJ2-3,-,few,TRBV7-9,CASSLVGQWDTQYF,TGTGCCAGCAGCTTAGTTGGACAATGGGATACGCAGTATTTT
TRBJ2-7,-,-,TRBV7-2,CASSLTGTRDPYF,TGTGCCAGCAGCCTGACAGGTACGAGGGACCCGTACTTC
TRBJ1-2,-,once,TRBV7-9,CASSFELNYGYTF,TGTGCCAGCAGCTTCGAACTTAACTATGGCTACACCTTC
TRBJ1-2,-,-,TRBV6-6,CASSTVEGLGYTF,TGTGCCAGCAGTACGGTCGAGGGGCTGGGCTACACCTTC
TRBJ2-7,TRBD2,-,TRBV12-3/TRBV12-4,CASRSSGDYEQYF,TGTGCCAGCAGATCTAGCGGGGACTACGAGCAGTACTTC
TRBJ1-1,-,-,TRBV6-2/TRBV6-3,CASSYSLGFEAFF,TGTGCCAGCAGTTACTCGCTAGGCTTCGAAGCTTTCTTT
TRBJ2-1,-,-,TRBV7-9,CASSLVQGPPNEQFF,TGTGCCAGCAGCTTAGTCCAGGGTCCTCCCAATGAGCAGTTCTTC
TRBJ1-1,-,-,TRBV6-2/TRBV6-3,CASSYSAEDTEAFF,TGTGCCAGCAGTTACTCGGCAGAGGACACTGAAGCTTTCTTT
TRBJ1-1,-,-,TRBV27,CASSLGKGWDTEAFF,TGTGCCAGCAGTTTGGGGAAGGGTTGGGACACTGAAGCTTTCTTT
TRBJ2-2,TRBD1,few,TRBV12-3/TRBV12-4,CASRGQGAITGELFF,TGTGCCAGCAGGGGACAGGGGGCGATCACCGGGGAGCTGTTTTTT
TRBJ1-1,TRBD1,once,TRBV6-6,CASSRAGQGDTEAFF,TGTGCCAGCAGTCGCGCAGGTCAGGGGGACACTGAAGCTTTCTTT
TRBJ2-3,-,few,TRBV24-1,CATSDPRTATDTQYF,TGTGCCACCAGTGACCCCCGGACAGCCACAGATACGCAGTATTTT
TRBJ1-3,TRBD1,-,TRBV28,CASSSTGDAGNTIYF,TGTGCCAGCAGTTCGACAGGGGACGCGGGAAACACCATATATTTT
TRBJ1-1,-,few,TRBV12-3/TRBV12-4,CASSLSNGRVGTEAFF,TGTGCCAGCAGTTTATCGAATGGCAGGGTAGGAACTGAAGCTTTCTTT
TRBJ2-6,-,few,TRBV27,CASSSHDTRGNSGANVLTF,TGTGCCAGCAGTTCTCACGACACCCGGGGCAACTCTGGGGCCAACGTCCTGACTTTC
TRBJ1-2,TRBD1,-,TRBV6-1,CASSPAGGYGYTF,TGTGCCAGCAGTCCCGCAGGGGGGTATGGCTACACCTTC
TRBJ2-2,-,many,TRBV18,CASSPGRANTGELFF,TGTGCCAGCTCACCAGGGCGCGCGAACACCGGGGAGCTGTTTTTT
TRBJ1-2,TRBD1,-,TRBV7-3,CASSVTGGSGYTF,TGTGCCAGCAGCGTTACAGGGGGCTCTGGCTACACCTTC
TRBJ2-3,-,few,TRBV4-1,CASSQSGTRTDTQYF,TGCGCCAGCAGCCAATCCGGGACCCGCACAGATACGCAGTATTTT
TRBJ1-2,TRBD1,once,TRBV20-1,CSARKTGNYGYTF,TGCAGTGCTAGAAAGACAGGGAACTATGGCTACACCTTC
TRBJ2-7,-,few,TRBV15,CATSREDGYEQYF,TGTGCCACCAGCAGAGAGGACGGCTACGAGCAGTACTTC
TRBJ2-3,TRBD2,few,TRBV9,CASSAVRTSGGHTDTQYF,TGTGCCAGCAGCGCAGTGAGGACTAGCGGGGGACACACAGATACGCAGTATTTT
TRBJ2-1,-,few,TRBV29-1,CSGWGNEQFF,TGCAGCGGTTGGGGGAATGAGCAGTTCTTC
TRBJ2-3,-,-,TRBV4-1,CASSQTLRRLSTDTQYF,TGCGCCAGCAGCCAAACACTGAGGCGTTTAAGCACAGATACGCAGTATTTT
TRBJ2-5,TRBD2,-,TRBV4-2,CASSPTSGGAKETQYF,TGTGCCAGCAGCCCTACTAGCGGGGGGGCTAAAGAGACCCAGTACTTC
TRBJ2-3,TRBD2,-,TRBV2,CASSDLAGAFQTDTQYF,TGTGCCAGCAGTGACCTAGCGGGAGCCTTTCAGACAGATACGCAGTATTTT
TRBJ1-1,-,-,TRBV6-2/TRBV6-3,CASSYGGYTEAFF,TGTGCCAGCAGTTATGGGGGCTACACTGAAGCTTTCTTT